One sample yielded the 30 T cell receptor beta chains listed below, sequenced in a study of long-term antiretroviral therapy in people with HIV. An immunoSEQ assay, version v3.0, was performed at survey level. Only in-frame clones appear in the TCRdb table, and some are missing; sequencing was by immunoSEQ multiplex PCR. The sample consists of over 15,000 clones, roughly 91% of them appearing once. Sequenced material: unsorted PBMCs, taken 3 years after starting antiretroviral therapy. The receptor set was obtained from a man in his forties or fifties with HIV.

V gene TRBV5-6 combines with J gene TRBJ2-7; D remains unclear. Germline loops: CDR1 SGHDT, CDR2 YYEEEE. V lost 0 bases and J 0 bases, leaving 10 bases between the germline ends. The CDR3 loop spans 15 amino acids. For the CDR3, the DNA is TGTGCCAGCAGCTTGGGGGGTGGGGTCTCCTACGAGCAGTACTTC. This sequence encodes CASSLGGGVSYEQYF.

The chain links TRBV5-6 to TRBJ2-4, with D possibly matching TRBD2 (6 bases). Trimming removed 4 bases at V and 4 bases at J, with 12 bases between. CDR1 and CDR2 from the germline V gene are SGHDT and YYEEEE. The CDR3 is 14 residues long. This chain's CDR3 is CASSRRAGKNIQYF. Here the CDR3 DNA reads TGTGCCAGCAGCCGGAGGGCAGGTAAAAACATTCAGTACTTC.

The chain is built from TRBV6-4 and TRBJ1-5; D is possibly TRBD1 (5 bases). The CDR3 is 21 residues long. Germline V lookup: CDR1 MRHNA, CDR2 SNTAGT. V lost 2 bases and J 0 bases, leaving 26 bases between the germline ends. CDR3 DNA sequence: TGTGCCAGCAGTGACCCCGATAGGGCCGGGACGGAAACGTATAGCAATCAGCCCCAGCATTTT. Its protein product is CASSDPDRAGTETYSNQPQHF.

The chain uses TRBV6-6 and TRBJ1-6; TRBD1 matches at 7 bases. The CDR3 loop spans 15 amino acids. The J segment lost 5 bases and the V segment lost 5 bases, leaving 6 bases of the junction unmatched. Germline CDR1 is MNHNY and CDR2 is SVGAGI (reference sequence). CDR3 in amino acids: CASSIQGTNNSPLHF. CDR3 bases: TGTGCCAGCAGTATACAGGGGACTAATAATTCACCCCTCCACTTT.

The chain employs TRBV4-1 and TRBJ1-5; maybe TRBD1 (6 bases). Germline V CDR1 and CDR2: MGHRA, YSYEKL. V was trimmed by 4 bases and J by 3 bases, leaving 10 bases between them. The CDR3 runs to 14 residues. The DNA for the CDR3 is TGCGCCAGCAGCCGACGGACAGACAATCAGCCCCAGCATTTT. This gives the protein CASSRRTDNQPQHF.

The J gene is TRBJ1-2, the V gene TRBV6-6; D remains unclear. CDR1 MNHNY and CDR2 SVGAGI come from the germline V gene (reference sequence). Trimming stripped 6 bases from V and 1 base from J, with 3 bases between. The CDR3 loop spans 11 amino acids. The CDR3 protein is CASSHNYGYTF. CDR3 sequence (DNA): TGTGCCAGCAGCCATAACTATGGCTACACCTTC.

The chain recombines TRBV19 with TRBJ2-3; TRBD2 is a possible D gene (6 bases). The CDR3 totals 13 residues. Germline CDR1 is LNHDA and CDR2 is SQIVND (reference sequence). Between the trimmed V and J ends, which lost 6 bases and 1 base, there was a span of 8 bases. The CDR3 nucleotides read TGTGCCAGTAGCGGGAGCCGCACAGATACGCAGTATTTT. Its translation: CASSGSRTDTQYF.

V is TRBV14 and J is TRBJ1-2; TRBD1 matches at 7 bases. Trimming removed 0 bases from V and 4 bases from J; junction bases left unmatched: 11. This CDR3 contains 17 residues. Germline V lookup: CDR1 SGHDN, CDR2 FVKESK. DNA for the CDR3: TGTGCCAGCAGCCAAGATTCAGCGCAGGGGGTGCTCTATGGCTACACCTTC. It specifies CASSQDSAQGVLYGYTF.

The chain carries TRBV19 and TRBJ1-2, with D uncertain. Trimming cost V 2 bases and J 8 bases, with 15 bases left between them. Germline V lookup: CDR1 LNHDA, CDR2 SQIVND (reference sequence). The length of the CDR3 is 14 residues. The CDR3 coding sequence is TGTGCCAGTAGTATACGTACGCGACTCGAGGGCTACACCTTC. Protein product: CASSIRTRLEGYTF.

The rearrangement uses TRBV5-6 and TRBJ2-7; D is perhaps TRBD1 or TRBD2 (6 bases each). Looked up from germline, CDR1 is SGHDT and CDR2 is YYEEEE. This CDR3 is built from 13 residues. V lost 2 bases, J lost 4 bases, and 10 bases lay in between. The CDR3 coding sequence is TGTGCCAGCAGCTTAGGAGGGGGGTACGAGCAGTACTTC. It specifies CASSLGGGYEQYF.

The chain is built from TRBV5-1 and TRBJ2-3, with 7 bases identical to TRBD2. The CDR3 is 14 amino acids. V was clipped by 7 bases and J by 1 base; unmatched bases: 6. Germline-derived CDR1 and CDR2 are SGHRS and YFSETQ. This CDR3 is CASVGLAGTDTQYF. In nucleotides, the CDR3 is TGCGCCAGCGTGGGCCTAGCGGGCACAGATACGCAGTATTTT.

The chain carries TRBV9 and TRBJ2-7, with D unclear. V gave up 4 bases and J gave up 0 bases, with 8 bases separating them. Per germline, CDR1 SGDLS and CDR2 YYNGEE. The CDR3 spans 13 residues. CDR3 amino acids: CASSPQASYEQYF. CDR3 in DNA: TGTGCCAGCAGCCCCCAGGCCTCCTACGAGCAGTACTTC.

The genes are TRBV4-1 and TRBJ2-3; 10 bases fit TRBD1. This CDR3 has 16 amino acids. Germline values: CDR1 MGHRA, CDR2 YSYEKL. The V gene end was trimmed by 5 bases and the J gene end by 4 bases; junction bases not matched to a gene: 9. This chain's CDR3 is CASSDDRTGGSDTQYF. As DNA, the CDR3 is TGCGCCAGCAGCGACGATAGGACAGGGGGATCAGATACGCAGTATTTT.

This clone was seen once. The chain joins TRBV7-9 to TRBJ1-3, with a tentative D call TRBD1 (5 bases). V dropped 4 bases and J dropped 3 bases, with 10 bases sitting between them. This CDR3 has 14 amino acids. From germline, CDR1 is SEHNR and CDR2 FQNEAQ (reference sequence). In nucleotides, the CDR3 is TGTGCCAGCAGCTCGCGGGACCGTGGAAACACCATATATTTT. Its protein product is CASSSRDRGNTIYF.

J is TRBJ2-3 and V is TRBV10-3, with 9 bases aligning to TRBD2. The CDR3 is 17 amino acids. V lost 1 base, J lost 4 bases, and 9 bases stayed unmatched. CDR1 is ENHRY, CDR2 SYGVKD, per germline. The CDR3 is CAISEYGGGAGADTQYF. In DNA, the CDR3 is TGTGCCATCAGTGAGTACGGCGGGGGGGCCGGTGCAGATACGCAGTATTTT.

V is TRBV5-4 and J is TRBJ2-2; 10 bases map to TRBD1. From germline, CDR1 is SGHNT and CDR2 YYREEE (reference sequence). V shed 5 bases, J shed 7 bases, and the junction held 11 bases outside the gene matches. This CDR3 has 16 residues. CDR3 in amino acids: CASRNWDRGKGGELFF. CDR3 in DNA: TGTGCCAGCAGAAACTGGGACAGGGGAAAAGGCGGGGAGCTGTTTTTT.

The chain recombines TRBV7-2 with TRBJ1-2, with D unresolved. Trimming took off 1 base at V and 5 bases at J, with 5 bases between the two ends. CDR3 size: 12 residues. CDR1 SGHTA and CDR2 FQGNSA come from the germline V gene. The CDR3 sequence: CASSLDLYGYTF. The CDR3, as DNA: TGTGCCAGCAGCTTAGATTTATATGGCTACACCTTC.

The genes are TRBV19 and TRBJ1-5; 7 bases agree with TRBD1. Unmatched junction bases numbered 12, after V lost 11 bases and J lost 5 bases. CDR1 and CDR2 (germline): LNHDA, SQIVND (reference sequence). The CDR3 covers 14 residues. The CDR3 DNA is TGTGCCCGCCCCGGGACAGAAGATTATCAGCCCCAGCATTTT. This translates into CARPGTEDYQPQHF.

A word on this clone: At one boundary the junction diverges from the germline segment, which might be a read error. The gene calls are TRBV2 and TRBJ2-7, with D unresolved. This CDR3 spans 13 amino acids. CDR1 and CDR2 (germline): SNHLY, FYNNEI. The CDR3 DNA is TGTGCCAGCACTGAACCATTCTCCTACGAGCAGTACTTC. Amino acid sequence: CASTEPFSYEQYF.

This chain connects TRBV6-6 to TRBJ2-7; the D is unclear. The CDR3 has 12 amino acids. The V end was cut by 5 bases, the J end by 2 bases, with 7 bases between. The germline V gene encodes CDR1 MNHNY and CDR2 SVGAGI (reference sequence). This CDR3 is CASSGGAYEQYF. The CDR3 DNA is TGTGCCAGCAGTGGCGGTGCCTACGAGCAGTACTTC.

The chain joins TRBV10-3 to TRBJ2-1, with D tentatively TRBD2 (6 bases). Trimming stripped 3 bases from V and 2 bases from J, with 8 bases between. This CDR3 is built from 14 residues. Germline V gene lookup returns CDR1 ENHRY and CDR2 SYGVKD. CDR3 coding DNA: TGTGCCATCAGTGAAGTAGCGGCCTACAATGAGCAGTTCTTC. It codes for CAISEVAAYNEQFF.

The chain carries TRBV15 and TRBJ1-4; D unresolved. This CDR3 is built from 16 residues. Trimming left V 0 bases short and J 5 bases short, with 13 bases between. Germline-derived CDR1 and CDR2 are LNHNV and YYDKDF (reference sequence). The CDR3 loop is CATSRDPAGRNEKLFF. The CDR3 DNA follows: TGTGCCACCAGCAGAGATCCGGCAGGCCGCAATGAAAAACTGTTTTTT. The full variable domain, rest sourced from reference TRBV15 and TRBJ1-4, is DAMVIQNPRYQVTQFGKPVTLSCSQTLNHNVMYWYQQKSSQAPKLLFHYYDKDFNNEADTPDNFQSRRPNTSFCFLDIRSPGLGDTAMYLCATSRDPAGRNEKLFFGSGTQLSVL.

This chain connects TRBV2 to TRBJ1-1, with D possibly being TRBD1 (6 bases). V lost 4 bases and J lost 1, with 10 bases in between. This CDR3 has 14 residues. From germline, CDR1 is SNHLY and CDR2 FYNNEI. The CDR3: CASSGTVTNTEAFF. The CDR3, as DNA: TGTGCCAGCAGTGGGACAGTGACGAACACTGAAGCTTTCTTT.

This clone came up once. V usage is TRBV29-1 and J usage is TRBJ1-5, with a weak D call TRBD1 (5 bases). Trimming removed 7 bases from V and 0 bases from J, with 13 bases in between. The germline V gene has CDR1 SQVTM and CDR2 ANQGSEA. The CDR3 is 14 residues long. DNA for the CDR3: TGCAGCGCCTGGGACGGATATAGCAATCAGCCCCAGCATTTT. It specifies CSAWDGYSNQPQHF.

The rearrangement links TRBV4-1 to TRBJ1-3; maybe TRBD1 (6 bases). The germline gives CDR1 MGHRA, CDR2 YSYEKL. V lost 5 bases, J lost 0 bases, and 8 bases lay in between. CDR3 size: 14 residues. CDR3 in DNA: TGCGCCAGCAGCACAGGGTCCTCTGGAAACACCATATATTTT. Its protein product is CASSTGSSGNTIYF.

The chain recombines TRBV4-3 with TRBJ2-7; D remains unclear. Trimming removed 6 bases at V and 3 bases at J, with 9 bases between. The CDR3 totals 12 residues. Germline CDR1 is LGHNA and CDR2 is YSLEER. For the CDR3, the DNA is TGCGCCAGCAGTTACGACGGCTACGAGCAGTACTTC. Translation: CASSYDGYEQYF.

This clone was seen a single time. The CDR3 region is CASSHGQGAYEQYF. In nucleotides, the CDR3 is TGTGCCAGTAGTCACGGACAGGGAGCCTACGAGCAGTACTTC. The chain couples TRBV19 to TRBJ2-7; 8 nucleotides line up with TRBD1. CDR3 length equals 14 residues. CDR1 LNHDA and CDR2 SQIVND come from the germline V gene (reference sequence). J gave up 2 bases and V 5 bases, and 5 bases lay outside the gene matches.

The chain couples TRBV29-1 to TRBJ2-7, with TRBD1 matching over 7 bases. The length of the CDR3 is 13 residues. Losses at the gene ends were 7 bases for V and 2 bases for J; bases not matched to a gene: 8. Germline V gene data show CDR1 as SQVTM and CDR2 as ANQGSEA. The CDR3 here is CSAQGGAPYEQYF. CDR3 nucleotides: TGCAGCGCCCAAGGGGGCGCCCCCTACGAGCAGTACTTC.

The chain recombines TRBV5-1 with TRBJ2-1, with D maybe TRBD1 (6 bases). This CDR3 has 13 amino acids. V lost 1 base, J lost 8 bases, and 10 bases lay in between. Germline V gene lookup returns CDR1 SGHRS and CDR2 YFSETQ. As DNA, the CDR3 is TGCGCCAGCAGCTTGAACCCAGGGGATGAGCAGTTCTTC. Translated, it gives CASSLNPGDEQFF.

This clone was counted a few times. The chain recombines TRBV21-1 with TRBJ2-7; the DNA was not compared with TRBD2, the D call given in the table. TRBV21-1 is deemed a pseudogene. The CDR3 is 11 residues long. DNA of the CDR3: TGTGCCGGCACCCGGGAGAGCGGGCAGTACTTC. Its protein product is CAGTRESGQYF.